The 11 T cell receptor beta chains given below trace back to one sample, sequenced in a study of blood T cell repertoires in COVID-19. The protocol was immunoSEQ multiplex PCR, while the TCRdb copy is restricted to in-frame clones and leaves out a portion. Among a few hundred thousand clones, about 86% were seen once, and the ten largest hold around 3.5%. Input material: PBMCs or T cells enriched from blood (not recorded which). Receptors were obtained from a middle-aged man who had recovered from COVID-19.

This chain uses TRBV5-1 with TRBJ1-2; TRBD1 matches 9 bases. This CDR3 spans 14 amino acids. CDR1 is SGHRS and CDR2 is YFSETQ in the germline V gene. The V and J ends lost 4 bases and 7 bases, in that order; junction bases with no gene match: 8. The CDR3 nucleotides are TGCGCCAGCAGCGGACTGCTACAGGGGGCTGGCTACACCTTC. As protein: CASSGLLQGAGYTF. Variable domain in full (rest from reference TRBV5-1 and TRBJ1-2): KAGVTQTPRYLIKTRGQQVTLSCSPISGHRSVSWYQQTPGQGLQFLFEYFSETQRNKGNFPGRFSGRQFSNSRSEMNVSTLELGDSALYLCASSGLLQGAGYTFGSGTRLTVV.

V is TRBV28 and J is TRBJ2-7; D is possibly TRBD1 (7 bases). V lost 6 bases and J lost 7, with 22 bases in between. Germline assignment: CDR1 MDHEN and CDR2 SYDVKM. This CDR3 is 15 amino acids long. CDR3 coding DNA: TGTGCCAGCAGCCAACGAGGGGGCAGGCGGGGAGAGCAGTACTTC. Amino acid sequence: CASSQRGGRRGEQYF.

This clone was recorded only once. This chain connects TRBV10-3 to TRBJ1-5; 9 bases line up with TRBD1. The CDR3 totals 13 residues. In germline, CDR1 is ENHRY, CDR2 SYGVKD. Germline trimming cut 8 bases from V and 1 base from J; bases unmatched to any gene: 0. CDR3 region: CAIGQGSNQPQHF. CDR3 bases: TGTGCCATCGGACAGGGGAGCAATCAGCCCCAGCATTTT.

The CDR3 nucleotides read TGCAGCGCGGACAGGGGGCGAGGGAACACTGAAGCTTTCTTT. Its protein product is CSADRGRGNTEAFF. The rearrangement uses TRBV29-1 and TRBJ1-1; 11 nucleotides match TRBD1. The CDR3 has 14 amino acids. With 7 bases clipped from V and 1 base from J, the junction kept 5 bases outside the gene matches. CDR1 and CDR2 from the germline V gene are SQVTM and ANQGSEA.

The V call is TRBV30, the J call TRBJ2-5, with D hard to call. The CDR3 loop spans 13 amino acids. Trimming pared 1 base from V and 7 bases from J, leaving 13 bases between. In germline, CDR1 is GTSNPN, CDR2 SVGIG (reference sequence). As DNA, the CDR3 is TGTGCCTGGAGTGGGTCCGCATCCAGGACCCAGTACTTC. As protein: CAWSGSASRTQYF.

The rearrangement joins TRBV2 to TRBJ2-7, with 9 bases lining up with TRBD1. Germline values: CDR1 SNHLY, CDR2 FYNNEI. Germline trimming cut 6 bases from V and 3 bases from J; bases unmatched to any gene: 6. The CDR3 spans 14 residues. This chain's CDR3 is CASSRDRADYEQYF. CDR3 bases: TGTGCCAGCAGCCGGGACAGGGCCGACTACGAGCAGTACTTC.

The chain combines TRBV6-4 with TRBJ1-1, with D perhaps matching TRBD1 (6 bases). The ends were cut back, 5 bases at V and 2 bases at J, with 18 bases in the middle. Germline CDR1 is MRHNA and CDR2 is SNTAGT. The CDR3 is made up of 16 amino acids. Written as DNA, the CDR3 is TGTGCCAGCAGTTCTACAGGGATTCTCTCCAACACTGAAGCTTTCTTT. Amino acid sequence: CASSSTGILSNTEAFF.

The chain links TRBV5-1 to TRBJ2-7; TRBD1 matches at 7 bases. The germline V gene has CDR1 SGHRS and CDR2 YFSETQ. CDR3 length equals 13 residues. V trimming: 7 bases; J trimming: 7 bases; junction bases outside the gene matches: 11. CDR3 nucleotide sequence: TGCGCCAGCCGAGTCGGGACAGCCCAAGAGCAGTACTTC. It codes for CASRVGTAQEQYF.

This chain connects TRBV30 to TRBJ1-2; maybe TRBD1 (5 bases). The CDR3 contains 11 residues. Between the trimmed V and J ends, which lost 2 bases and 8 bases, there was a span of 9 bases. CDR1 and CDR2 (germline): GTSNPN, SVGIG (reference sequence). CDR3 loop: CAWSRQIGYTF. The CDR3 DNA sequence: TGTGCCTGGAGTCGACAGATCGGCTACACCTTC.

This sequence joins TRBV19 and TRBJ2-7; D is possibly TRBD1 (7 bases). The V end was cut by 5 bases, the J end by 5 bases, with 25 bases between. The germline gives CDR1 LNHDA, CDR2 SQIVND (reference sequence). This CDR3 has 17 amino acids. The CDR3 loop is CASSWRGLRDSTNEQYF. CDR3 coding DNA: TGTGCCAGTAGTTGGAGGGGACTTCGGGACAGTACTAACGAGCAGTACTTC.

The V and J genes are TRBV27 and TRBJ2-3; TRBD1 matches 8 bases. J was trimmed by 2 bases and V by 3 bases; bases with no gene match: 10. Germline V gene sequence: CDR1 MNHEY, CDR2 SMNVEV (reference sequence). There are 17 residues in the CDR3. Here the CDR3 DNA reads TGTGCCAGCAGTTTGAGGAAGCAGGGGGCCTTCACAGATACGCAGTATTTT. As protein: CASSLRKQGAFTDTQYF.